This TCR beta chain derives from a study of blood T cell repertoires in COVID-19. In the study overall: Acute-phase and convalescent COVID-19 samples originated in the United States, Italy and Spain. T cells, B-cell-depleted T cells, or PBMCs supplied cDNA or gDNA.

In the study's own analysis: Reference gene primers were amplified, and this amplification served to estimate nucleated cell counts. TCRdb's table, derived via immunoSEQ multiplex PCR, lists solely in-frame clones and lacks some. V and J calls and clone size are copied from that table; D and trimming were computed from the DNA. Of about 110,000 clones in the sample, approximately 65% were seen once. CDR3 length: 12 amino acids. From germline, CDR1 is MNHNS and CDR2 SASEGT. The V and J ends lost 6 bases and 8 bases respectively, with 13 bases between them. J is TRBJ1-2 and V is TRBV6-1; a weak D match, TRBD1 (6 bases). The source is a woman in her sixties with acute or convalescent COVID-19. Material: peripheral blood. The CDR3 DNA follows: TGTGCCAGCAGGACAGGAACCTACGGCTACACCTTC. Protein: CASRTGTYGYTF.